What follows describes a single T cell receptor (beta chain). This sample stems from a study of control samples from healthy donors and cancer patients. CDR1 and CDR2 from the germline V gene are SGHDT and YYEEEE. Trimming shortened V by 3 bases and J by 5 bases, and 8 bases separated the two germline ends. The CDR3 consists of 12 residues. The table came from immunoSEQ multiplex PCR; TCRdb's copy has only in-frame clones and leaves some out. This table has roughly 370,000 clones, 75% to 95% appearing once. The rearrangement links TRBV5-6 to TRBJ1-1; D gene uncertain. The clonotype was recovered from a man aged 40-49 years with head and neck cancer. The sequencing sample was made of PBMCs. The CDR3 region has the DNA TGTGCCAGCAGCTCAGCCCCAACTGAAGCTTTCTTT. Protein: CASSSAPTEAFF.